The 21 T cell receptor beta chains below come from one sample, sequenced in a study of T cell changes during pregnancy in multiple sclerosis. Sequenced by immunoSEQ multiplex PCR; TCRdb stores in-frame clones only, minus some. The data hold roughly 83,000 clones, with over 80% observed a single time. The specimen comprised PBMCs, sampled in the first trimester of pregnancy. The source is a female donor in good health, serving as a control in a pregnancy study. Some clones in this sample may be carry-over from other donors' samples.

The chain couples TRBV7-8 to TRBJ2-7, with D possibly being TRBD1 (6 bases). V was clipped by 4 bases and J by 3 bases, with 16 bases between them. The CDR3 runs to 15 residues. Germline assignment: CDR1 SGHVS and CDR2 FQNEAQ. CDR3 nucleotides: TGTGCCAGCAGCTCGCCGGACAGCCCGTACTACGAGCAGTACTTC. It specifies CASSSPDSPYYEQYF.

This clone came up once. CDR3 DNA: TGCGCCAGCAGCCAAGTTGCTACAGGGGCAACTAATTCACCCCTCCACTTT. Its translation: CASSQVATGATNSPLHF. The chain employs TRBV4-1 and TRBJ1-6; 7 nucleotides align to TRBD1. V lost 1 base and J lost 6; bases outside the gene matches: 9. CDR1 MGHRA and CDR2 YSYEKL come from the germline V gene. This CDR3 is built from 17 residues.

The chain employs TRBV6-5 and TRBJ1-2, with 9 bases aligning to TRBD1. J gave up 3 bases and V 5 bases, and 4 bases lay outside the gene matches. Per germline, CDR1 MNHEY and CDR2 SVGAGI. The CDR3 sequence is 14 residues long. CDR3 residues: CASSGDRGDYGYTF. CDR3 sequence (DNA): TGTGCCAGCAGTGGCGACAGGGGGGACTATGGCTACACCTTC.

V is TRBV27 and J is TRBJ2-3; 16 bases are a match to TRBD2. The V gene's germline CDR1 is MNHEY and CDR2 SMNVEV (reference sequence). CDR3 length: 18 amino acids. V lost 5 bases, J lost 6 bases, and 11 bases stayed unmatched. CDR3 sequence (DNA): TGTGCCAGCAGTACTGGGACTAGCGGGAGGGCCTTAGAGGATACGCAGTATTTT. Translation gives CASSTGTSGRALEDTQYF.

The chain has TRBV7-6 and TRBJ2-1; tentatively, D is TRBD2 (5 bases). CDR1 is SGHVS, CDR2 FNYEAQ, per germline. Trimming left V 5 bases short and J 1 base short, with 12 bases between. The CDR3 spans 15 residues. For the CDR3, the DNA is TGTGCCAGCAGCCTCCAGGCGGGTTCCTACAATGAGCAGTTCTTC. It specifies CASSLQAGSYNEQFF.

The chain combines TRBV18 with TRBJ1-1; D is unclear. V was shortened by 2 bases and J by 3 bases, with 10 bases between the two germline ends. CDR3 size: 14 residues. In germline, CDR1 is KGHSH, CDR2 LQKENI. CDR3 nucleotide sequence: TGTGCCAGCTCACCAGGGCAGTCCGACACTGAAGCTTTCTTT. This codes for CASSPGQSDTEAFF.

The chain has TRBV4-1 and TRBJ1-2; 7 nucleotides agree with TRBD1. The CDR3 length is 15 residues. The germline CDR1 and CDR2 sequences are MGHRA and YSYEKL. Trimming cost V 1 base and J 4 bases; bases outside gene matches: 6. CDR3 sequence: CASSQGVGQLYGYTF. CDR3 DNA: TGCGCCAGCAGCCAAGGAGTGGGACAGCTCTATGGCTACACCTTC.

The chain recombines TRBV7-5 with TRBJ2-5; the table's D gene call, TRBD2, was not cross checked with the DNA. TRBV7-5 is given as a pseudogene. The CDR3 runs 9 residues. The DNA of the CDR3 is TGTGTCACCCTCGAGACCCAGTACTTC. Protein sequence: CVTLETQYF.

The V and J genes are TRBV11-1 and TRBJ2-7; no firm D call. The CDR3 extends over 12 amino acids. Germline V gene sequence: CDR1 SGHAT, CDR2 FQDESV (reference sequence). V lost 4 bases and J lost 0, with 4 bases in between. This CDR3 reads CASSSFSYEQYF. The CDR3 bases are TGTGCCAGCAGCTCCTTCTCCTACGAGCAGTACTTC.

This chain connects TRBV5-4 to TRBJ2-3; weak D call: TRBD1 (5 bases). This CDR3 is built from 14 residues. Germline V lookup: CDR1 SGHNT, CDR2 YYREEE (reference sequence). The V gene lost 4 bases and the J gene lost 4 bases, with 13 bases spanning the gap. This chain's CDR3 is CASSHQGFPDTQYF. DNA of the CDR3: TGTGCCAGCAGCCACCAGGGTTTCCCAGATACGCAGTATTTT.

There are a few counts of this clone. J is TRBJ2-2 and V is TRBV4-2, with TRBD1 as a possible D gene (6 bases). V shed 1 base and J shed 8 bases, with 20 bases lying between them. From germline, CDR1 is LGHNA and CDR2 YNFKEQ. There are 17 residues in the CDR3. CDR3 DNA sequence: TGTGCCAGCAGCCAAGTGAACAGGGCGAGGGATCGTGGGGAGCTGTTTTTT. Amino acid sequence: CASSQVNRARDRGELFF.

The DNA of the CDR3 is TGTGCCAGTATCCCACTTCGGACGGGGGATTCACCCCTCCACTTT. It codes for CASIPLRTGDSPLHF. The chain carries TRBV19 and TRBJ1-6, with a tentative D call TRBD1 (5 bases). V lost 7 bases and J 8 bases, leaving 18 bases between the germline ends. Germline loops: CDR1 LNHDA, CDR2 SQIVND (reference sequence). The CDR3 totals 15 residues.

The J gene is TRBJ2-5, the V gene TRBV27; TRBD2 matches at 13 bases. The V segment lost 6 bases and the J segment 1 base; nucleotides outside the gene matches: 5. CDR1 and CDR2 from the germline V gene are MNHEY and SMNVEV (reference sequence). The CDR3 runs 16 residues. DNA of the CDR3: TGTGCCAGCAGGAAACTAGCGGGGGGGATCCAAGAGACCCAGTACTTC. Protein product: CASRKLAGGIQETQYF.

This clone was observed a single time. The V gene is TRBV28, the J gene TRBJ2-5, with TRBD1 matching 8 bases. There are 14 residues in the CDR3. Germline assignment: CDR1 MDHEN and CDR2 SYDVKM. Germline trimming cut 5 bases from V and 5 bases from J; bases unmatched to any gene: 7. CDR3: CASSQDRERETQYF. The CDR3 DNA sequence: TGTGCCAGCAGTCAGGACAGGGAAAGGGAGACCCAGTACTTC.

This clone was observed a single time. The chain links TRBV5-4 to TRBJ1-3, with D unresolved. Trimming shortened V by 0 bases and J by 2 bases, and 9 bases separated the two germline ends. The length of the CDR3 is 15 residues. CDR1 and CDR2 (germline): SGHNT, YYREEE (reference sequence). The CDR3 coding sequence is TGTGCCAGCAGCTTGGACAGAACGGCTGGAAACACCATATATTTT. Residues: CASSLDRTAGNTIYF.

The chain uses TRBV2 and TRBJ1-5; D gene unclear. The germline V gene has CDR1 SNHLY and CDR2 FYNNEI. CDR3 length equals 14 residues. V was trimmed by 1 base and J by 6 bases, leaving 10 bases between them. The CDR3 region has the DNA TGTGCCAGCAGTGAAGGGGAGAGAATTCAGCCCCAGCATTTT. The encoded protein is CASSEGERIQPQHF.

The gene calls are TRBV25-1 and TRBJ2-5, with D possibly TRBD1 on 6 matching bases. This CDR3 has 13 amino acids. Trimming shortened V by 6 bases and J by 4 bases, and 12 bases separated the two germline ends. Germline V gene lookup returns CDR1 MGHDK and CDR2 SYGVNS. In DNA form, the CDR3 reads TGTGCCAGCAGCGCGAGGGGGTTAGAGACCCAGTACTTC. It encodes CASSARGLETQYF.

The chain combines TRBV19 with TRBJ1-1; possibly TRBD1 for D (5 bases). This CDR3 contains 14 residues. Germline CDR1 is LNHDA and CDR2 is SQIVND (reference sequence). Trimming shortened V by 4 bases and J by 4 bases, and 13 bases separated the two germline ends. The CDR3 DNA is TGTGCCAGTAGTAACGGCAGGGAGGGCACTGAAGCTTTCTTT. Translation gives CASSNGREGTEAFF.

This chain joins TRBV27 and TRBJ1-6; D is undetermined. The CDR3 totals 16 residues. The germline gives CDR1 MNHEY, CDR2 SMNVEV (reference sequence). V lost 0 bases, J lost 7 bases, and 13 bases lay in between. The CDR3 DNA sequence: TGTGCCAGCAGTTTATCGAATTTGGGAGGGAATTCACCCCTCCACTTT. Protein: CASSLSNLGGNSPLHF.

The chain carries TRBV18 and TRBJ2-5; D perhaps matches TRBD1 (6 bases). Germline V gives CDR1 KGHSH, CDR2 LQKENI. CDR3 size: 15 residues. V was trimmed by 0 bases and J by 3 bases, leaving 11 bases between them. For the CDR3, the DNA is TGTGCCAGCTCACCACCCAGTTCAGGGGAAGAGACCCAGTACTTC. Translating it yields CASSPPSSGEETQYF.

The chain employs TRBV28 and TRBJ2-3; D is perhaps TRBD1 (6 bases). With 6 bases removed from V and 3 bases from J, the gap between germline ends came to 16 bases. From germline, CDR1 is MDHEN and CDR2 SYDVKM. This CDR3 contains 15 residues. The CDR3 coding sequence is TGTGCCAGCAGCCAAGACAGGCCCAGTACAGATACGCAGTATTTT. Its translation: CASSQDRPSTDTQYF.